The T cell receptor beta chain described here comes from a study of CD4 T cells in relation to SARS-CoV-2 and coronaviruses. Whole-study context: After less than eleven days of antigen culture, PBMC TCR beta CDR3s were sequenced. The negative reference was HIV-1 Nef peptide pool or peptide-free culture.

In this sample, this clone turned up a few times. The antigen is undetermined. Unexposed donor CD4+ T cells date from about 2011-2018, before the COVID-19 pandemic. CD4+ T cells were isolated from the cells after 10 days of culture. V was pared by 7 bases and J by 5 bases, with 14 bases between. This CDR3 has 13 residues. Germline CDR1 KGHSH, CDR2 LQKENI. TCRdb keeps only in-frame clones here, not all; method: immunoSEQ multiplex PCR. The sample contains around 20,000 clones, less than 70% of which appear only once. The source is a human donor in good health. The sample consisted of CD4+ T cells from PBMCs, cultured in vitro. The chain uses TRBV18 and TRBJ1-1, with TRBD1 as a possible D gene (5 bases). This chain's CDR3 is CASFQGSGTEAFF. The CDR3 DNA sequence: TGTGCCAGCTTCCAGGGTAGTGGGACTGAAGCTTTCTTT.